The clone carrying this TCR beta chain was observed a single time. TCRdb reprocessed the reads with MiXCR, giving one entry per CDR3 protein. The repertoire has some 680,000 distinct CDR3 sequences, approximately 40% of them found once; the top ten carry 2.8%. Per the germline V gene, CDR1 is LGHNT and CDR2 is FRNRAP. After removal of 5 bases from V and 11 bases from J, the junction contained 5 bases not matched to a gene. The CDR3 totals 13 residues. The entry originates in a study of T cell repertoires in cytomegalovirus infection. This chain connects TRBV12-5 to TRBJ2-5, with 13 nucleotides matching TRBD2. This clonotype originated in a human donor in good health (CMV status not recorded). Some clones in this sample may be carry-over from other donors' samples. Sequenced sample: PBMCs. The CDR3 coding sequence is TGTGCTAGTGGTGGCGGACTAGCGGGAGAGCAGTACTTC. It specifies CASGGGLAGEQYF.